This T cell receptor beta chain appears in the sequencing data of a study of blood T cell repertoires in COVID-19. About the research overall: Samples of COVID-19 (acute and convalescent) were obtained from the United States, Italy and Spain. Sample material is recorded as cDNA or gDNA derived from T cells, B-cell-depleted T cells, or PBMCs.

In the source study's methods: Estimation of nucleated cell counts was performed using reference gene primer amplification. Using immunoSEQ multiplex PCR, the repertoire was profiled, and TCRdb retains in-frame clones only, with some absent. Clone size and the V and J calls come from that table; the DNA yielded D and trimming. Among approximately 91,000 clones, about 80% were seen once, and the ten largest hold around 17%. Trimming cost V 3 bases and J 3 bases, with 12 bases left between them. The germline V gene encodes CDR1 SGDLS and CDR2 YYNGEE. CDR3 length: 15 residues. The sequence was obtained from a human donor in a cohort sampled during active COVID-19. The J gene is TRBJ1-4, the V gene TRBV9, with a possible D match to TRBD1 (6 bases). Sequencing was done on a sample of peripheral blood. The CDR3: CASSAQGQPNEKLFF. CDR3 nucleotide sequence: TGTGCCAGCAGCGCCCAAGGACAGCCTAATGAAAAACTGTTTTTT.